These 23 T cell receptor beta chains originate from one sample sequenced in a study of T cells in Graves' hyperthyroidism and ophthalmopathy. The CDR3 regions of TCR beta were amplified from RNA transcripts. The study used the HTBI primer set for a first-round RT-PCR of the TCR CDR3. TCRdb reanalysed the multiplex PCR reads using MiXCR and keeps one entry per CDR3 protein. In the table there are under 400,000 distinct CDR3 sequences, 18% of which are singletons. Sequenced sample: blood. Receptors were obtained from a woman aged 40 to 50 with Graves' ophthalmopathy.

CDR3 amino acids: CASSLDPGTGERTEAFF. The DNA of the CDR3 is TGTGCCAGCAGCTTAGACCCCGGGACAGGGGAGAGGACTGAAGCTTTCTTT. The gene calls are TRBV11-2 and TRBJ1-1, with 10 bases matching TRBD1. The CDR3 extends over 17 amino acids. V lost 0 bases, J lost 5 bases, and 9 bases stayed unmatched. CDR1 SGHAT and CDR2 FQNNGV come from the germline V gene. The full variable domain, in which reference TRBV11-2 and TRBJ1-1 provide the parts outside the CDR3, is EAGVAQSPRYKIIEKRQSVAFWCNPISGHATLYWYQQILGQGPKLLIQFQNNGVVDDSQLPKDRFSAERLKGVDSTLKIQPAKLEDSAVYLCASSLDPGTGERTEAFFGQGTRLTVV.

This rearrangement joins TRBV2 to TRBJ2-7; TRBD1 aligns across 7 bases. With 1 base clipped from V and 1 base from J, the junction kept 1 base outside the gene matches. Germline values: CDR1 SNHLY, CDR2 FYNNEI. This CDR3 region has 14 residues. The DNA for the CDR3 is TGTGCCAGCAGTGAAGGACAGGGTTCCTACGAGCAGTACTTC. This encodes CASSEGQGSYEQYF.

This clonotype was seen ten or more times. The chain joins TRBV29-1 to TRBJ2-7; weak D call: TRBD2 (5 bases). CDR3 size: 14 residues. Germline CDR1 is SQVTM and CDR2 is ANQGSEA. Trimming stripped 2 bases from V and 0 bases from J, with 11 bases between. This CDR3 is CSVELRGSSYEQYF. The DNA of the CDR3 is TGCAGCGTTGAACTTCGAGGGAGCTCCTACGAGCAGTACTTC.

The table lists this clonotype with many counts. The chain is built from TRBV28 and TRBJ2-2, with D perhaps matching TRBD2 (5 bases). CDR1 and CDR2 from the germline V gene are MDHEN and SYDVKM. This CDR3 contains 16 residues. Deletions cut 5 bases from V and 0 bases from J, with 13 bases between. Here the CDR3 DNA reads TGTGCCAGCAGTCCCGGGCGGGTTACGAACACCGGGGAGCTGTTTTTT. This translates into CASSPGRVTNTGELFF.

The table lists this clonotype with many counts. CDR3: CSVAAGRTYEQYF. The CDR3 region has the DNA TGCAGCGTTGCAGCAGGGAGGACCTACGAGCAGTACTTC. J is TRBJ2-7 and V is TRBV29-1; tentative D call: TRBD2 (6 bases). The CDR3 sequence is 13 residues long. The ends were cut back, 4 bases at V and 2 bases at J, with 12 bases in the middle. Germline V lookup: CDR1 SQVTM, CDR2 ANQGSEA.

V usage is TRBV27 and J usage is TRBJ2-7; 9 bases are shared with TRBD1. After removal of 2 bases from V and 3 bases from J, the junction contained 14 bases not matched to a gene. This CDR3 contains 18 residues. The germline gives CDR1 MNHEY, CDR2 SMNVEV (reference sequence). CDR3 sequence reads: CASSLDFGGTGNFYEQYF. For the CDR3, the DNA is TGTGCCAGCAGTTTAGACTTTGGGGGGACAGGGAATTTCTACGAGCAGTACTTC.

The chain joins TRBV12-3 or TRBV12-4 to TRBJ2-1, with 7 bases lining up with TRBD1. V was clipped by 1 base and J by 10 bases; unmatched bases: 7. This CDR3 is 14 amino acids long. The CDR3 bases are TGTGCCAGCAGTTTAGAAACAGGGGTTTCGGAGCAGTTCTTC. This gives the protein CASSLETGVSEQFF.

This clonotype has a count of ten or more. The chain is built from TRBV12-3 or TRBV12-4 and TRBJ1-1, with 7 bases identical to TRBD1. V trimming: 3 bases; J trimming: 3 bases; junction bases outside the gene matches: 4. The CDR3 is made up of 14 amino acids. This CDR3 reads CASSLTGRYTEAFF. The CDR3 DNA reads TGTGCCAGCAGTTTGACAGGGCGCTACACTGAAGCTTTCTTT.

Ten or more counts support this clonotype. The chain links TRBV20-1 to TRBJ1-1, with TRBD1 identical over 8 bases. CDR1 is DFQATT and CDR2 is SNEGSKA in the germline V gene (reference sequence). After removal of 0 bases from V and 0 bases from J, the junction contained 6 bases not matched to a gene. The length of the CDR3 is 16 residues. CDR3 sequence: CSARERDRGMNTEAFF. In DNA form, the CDR3 reads TGCAGTGCTAGAGAGAGAGACAGGGGCATGAACACTGAAGCTTTCTTT.

This clonotype was seen at least ten times. The rearrangement uses TRBV28 and TRBJ2-7; TRBD1 is a possible D gene (6 bases). The V end lost 2 bases, the J end lost 1 base, and 12 bases lay between the germline ends. Germline-derived CDR1 and CDR2 are MDHEN and SYDVKM. The CDR3 totals 15 residues. The CDR3 spells CASSLMGAGSYEQYF. DNA for the CDR3: TGTGCCAGCAGTTTAATGGGGGCAGGTTCCTACGAGCAGTACTTC.

This clonotype appeared many times. J is TRBJ2-6 and V is TRBV7-4, with 9 bases identical to TRBD2. This CDR3 has 18 residues. CDR1 SGHVT and CDR2 SQSDAQ come from the germline V gene. J gave up 0 bases and V 5 bases, and 8 bases lay outside the gene matches. The CDR3 sequence is CASSVTGTSFSGANVLTF. The CDR3 DNA is TGTGCCAGCAGCGTAACCGGGACTAGCTTCTCTGGGGCCAACGTCCTGACTTTC.

The rearrangement links TRBV18 to TRBJ1-1; tentatively, D is TRBD1 (6 bases). Trimming took 0 bases from V and 6 from J, leaving 17 bases between them. Germline CDR1 is KGHSH and CDR2 is LQKENI. The CDR3 length is 16 residues. The DNA of the CDR3 is TGTGCCAGCTCACCACCGGGGGCGGCCCAGAGGGCTGAAGCTTTCTTT. It yields the protein CASSPPGAAQRAEAFF.

In its sample, this clonotype was seen many times. The chain recombines TRBV6-2 or TRBV6-3 with TRBJ2-1, with 9 positions matching TRBD2. CDR3 length: 17 amino acids. Germline lookup yields CDR1 MNHEY and CDR2 SVGEGT. The junction had 18 bases not matched to a gene; V was cut back by 8 bases and J by 7 bases. CDR3 in amino acids: CASGWASGNVWQNEQFF. In nucleotides, the CDR3 is TGTGCCAGCGGGTGGGCTAGCGGGAACGTCTGGCAAAATGAGCAGTTCTTC.

There are many counts of this clonotype. This chain connects TRBV11-2 to TRBJ2-7; D perhaps matches TRBD1 (6 bases). The V and J ends lost 4 bases and 0 bases respectively, with 16 bases between them. Germline values: CDR1 SGHAT, CDR2 FQNNGV. The CDR3 has 16 residues. CDR3 loop: CASSSGDGRSSYEQYF. The CDR3 DNA is TGTGCCAGCAGCTCAGGGGACGGAAGGAGCTCCTACGAGCAGTACTTC.

The rearrangement uses TRBV11-2 and TRBJ1-6; TRBD1 agrees at 7 bases. The CDR3 has 14 amino acids. J gave up 7 bases and V 5 bases, and 5 bases lay outside the gene matches. Germline CDR1 SGHAT, CDR2 FQNNGV. The chain's CDR3 is CASSPDRTNSPLHF. Here the CDR3 DNA reads TGTGCCAGCAGCCCGGACAGGACAAATTCACCCCTCCACTTT.

Details on this clonotype: One base away lies a much larger clone, so this may be a sequencing read error. The V gene is TRBV27, the J gene TRBJ2-7, with a possible D match to TRBD2 (5 bases). Germline lookup yields CDR1 MNHEY and CDR2 SMNVEV (reference sequence). The CDR3 covers 15 residues. V gave up 9 bases and J gave up 2 bases, with 20 bases separating them. CDR3 coding DNA: TGTGCCAGAAGTAGAGAAGGCGGGCCTACCTACGAGCAGTACTTC. This sequence encodes CARSREGGPTYEQYF.

At least ten counts were recorded for this clonotype. V usage is TRBV6-5 and J usage is TRBJ2-7; 12 bases match TRBD2. CDR1 is MNHEY and CDR2 is SVGAGI in the germline V gene. J lost 6 bases, V lost 4 bases, and 10 bases had no gene match. This CDR3 spans 16 amino acids. The CDR3 nucleotides read TGTGCCAGCAGTTCTCCCCTACTAGCGGGAGGCGCCGAGCAGTACTTC. It specifies CASSSPLLAGGAEQYF.

Ten or more counts support this clonotype. V and J are TRBV7-9 and TRBJ2-7, with D possibly TRBD2 on 5 matching bases. Germline V lookup: CDR1 SEHNR, CDR2 FQNEAQ (reference sequence). Deletions cut 5 bases from V and 7 bases from J, with 18 bases between. This CDR3 contains 14 residues. As DNA, the CDR3 is TGTGCCAGCAGCCCAAGTGGAGGTGGGGTTGAGCAGTACTTC. Its translation is CASSPSGGGVEQYF.

This clonotype was observed many times. This rearrangement joins TRBV28 to TRBJ1-1; D is perhaps TRBD1 (5 bases). V lost 2 bases, J lost 7 bases, and 8 bases lay in between. Germline CDR1 MDHEN, CDR2 SYDVKM. The CDR3 is 12 residues long. The CDR3 sequence is CASSLMRGEAFF. The CDR3 DNA reads TGTGCCAGCAGTTTAATGAGGGGTGAAGCTTTCTTT.

The table lists this clonotype with many counts. The chain couples TRBV29-1 to TRBJ1-2; 7 bases line up with TRBD1. Germline CDR1 is SQVTM and CDR2 is ANQGSEA. This CDR3 is 13 amino acids long. The junction had 9 bases not matched to a gene; V was cut back by 4 bases and J by 7 bases. This chain's CDR3 is CSVVQGGYSGYTF. CDR3 nucleotides: TGCAGCGTTGTTCAGGGGGGTTATTCTGGCTACACCTTC.

The chain has TRBV6-2 or TRBV6-3 and TRBJ1-5; possibly TRBD1 for D (6 bases). The CDR3 has 16 amino acids. Trimming removed 0 bases at V and 1 base at J, with 10 bases between. Germline values: CDR1 MNHEY, CDR2 SVGEGT. The CDR3 sequence: CASSYSGGLSNQPQHF. The CDR3 DNA reads TGTGCCAGCAGTTACTCGGGGGGCTTGAGCAATCAGCCCCAGCATTTT.

As for this clonotype: With a much larger clone just one base away, this may be a read error. This chain connects TRBV5-1 to TRBJ1-6, with D maybe TRBD1 (5 bases). V was clipped by 7 bases and J by 7 bases, with 15 bases between them. CDR3 size: 14 residues. The germline CDR1 and CDR2 sequences are SGHRS and YFSETQ. The CDR3 spells CASCPFEGNSPLHF. The DNA of the CDR3 is TGCGCCAGCTGCCCATTTGAGGGGAATTCACCCCTCCACTTT.

The chain recombines TRBV12-3 or TRBV12-4 with TRBJ1-6; D unresolved. The ends were cut back, 4 bases at V and 9 bases at J, with 13 bases in the middle. The CDR3 length is 14 residues. The CDR3 nucleotides read TGTGCCAGCAGTTCATGGGCCAACCTTTCACCCCTCCACTTT. This codes for CASSSWANLSPLHF.